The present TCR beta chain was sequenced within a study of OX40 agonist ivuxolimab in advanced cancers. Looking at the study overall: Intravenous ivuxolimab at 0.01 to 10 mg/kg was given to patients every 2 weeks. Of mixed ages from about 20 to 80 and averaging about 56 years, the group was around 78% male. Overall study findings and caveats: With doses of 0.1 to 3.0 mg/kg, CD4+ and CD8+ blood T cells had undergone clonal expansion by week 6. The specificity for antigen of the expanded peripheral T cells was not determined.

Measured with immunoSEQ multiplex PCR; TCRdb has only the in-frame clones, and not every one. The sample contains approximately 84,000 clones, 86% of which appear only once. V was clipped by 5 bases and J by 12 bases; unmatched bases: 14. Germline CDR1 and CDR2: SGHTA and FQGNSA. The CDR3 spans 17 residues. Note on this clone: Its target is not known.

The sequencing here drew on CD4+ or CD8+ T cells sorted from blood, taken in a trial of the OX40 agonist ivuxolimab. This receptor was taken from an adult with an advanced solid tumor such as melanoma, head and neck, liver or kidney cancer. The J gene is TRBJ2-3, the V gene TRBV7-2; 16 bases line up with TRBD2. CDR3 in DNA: TGTGCCAGCAGCCTCCAGGGACTAGCGGGGGGGTTTTATTCACAGTATTTT. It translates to CASSLQGLAGGFYSQYF.